The rows below give T cell receptor beta chains drawn from one sample of a study of a mutant IDH1 vaccine in newly diagnosed glioma. Using immunoSEQ multiplex PCR, the repertoire was profiled, and TCRdb retains in-frame clones only, with some absent. The sample records tens of thousands of clones, more than 85% being singletons. Their antigens remain unidentified. The sequencing used PBMCs, collected from a glioma patient whose treatment included an IDH1 peptide vaccine. All receptors derive from a man in his fifties or sixties with glioma. The CDR3 runs from the conserved cysteine through the conserved F or W. The D gene is left open where the match is weak. Clone size, where shown, is once, few, many, or a class for clones that have expanded.

TGCGCCAGCAGCTTATCTGCGGGTTGGGGGGAGGCCCAGTACTTC	CASSLSAGWGEAQYF	TRBV5-1	TRBJ2-5	.	.
TGTGCCATCAGGGGACCATACAGGGAGGATGAAGCTTTCTTT	CAIRGPYREDEAFF	TRBV10-3	TRBJ1-1	.	.
TGTGCCAGCAGTCCCTCGGGCCCCTACGAGCAGTACTTC	CASSPSGPYEQYF	TRBV28	TRBJ2-7	.	.
TGTGCCAGCAGCGCAGGGGGCTTCCTGAACACTGAAGCTTTCTTT	CASSAGGFLNTEAFF	TRBV9	TRBJ1-1	TRBD1	.
TGTGCCAGCAGCTTGTCCGGGCGGGAGACCCAGTACTTC	CASSLSGRETQYF	TRBV7-9	TRBJ2-5	.	.
TGTGCCAGCAGCGAAGCGCAGGGGGGTAATTCACCCCTCCACTTT	CASSEAQGGNSPLHF	TRBV6-4	TRBJ1-6	TRBD1	.
TGTGCCAGCAGTTTTGGACGGAGCTCTGGAAACACCATATATTTT	CASSFGRSSGNTIYF	TRBV6-5	TRBJ1-3	.	.
TGTGCCAGCAGTGAATATGAGACCCAGTACTTC	CASSEYETQYF	TRBV2	TRBJ2-5	.	.
TGTGCCAGCAGCCAAGCTTCCGGGGGCTATGGCTACACCTTC	CASSQASGGYGYTF	TRBV4-2	TRBJ1-2	.	.
TGTGCCGCCCATAGCGGGGGCCGAGATACGCAGTATTTT	CAAHSGGRDTQYF	TRBV28	TRBJ2-3	TRBD2	.
TGTGCCAGCAGTGAGGGCAGGGGGTGGCAGCCCCAGCATTTT	CASSEGRGWQPQHF	TRBV2	TRBJ1-5	TRBD1	once
TGTGCCATCAGTGAGCCGGGACAGGGTAACACTGAAGCTTTCTTT	CAISEPGQGNTEAFF	TRBV10-3	TRBJ1-1	TRBD1	.
TGTGCCAGCAGTCAACGTGGGGGCGGGAGTGAGCAGTTCTTC	CASSQRGGGSEQFF	TRBV6-5	TRBJ2-1	.	.
TGCGCCAGCAGGGGACTAGCGGGAGAGCTAGGTGAGGAGCAGTTCTTC	CASRGLAGELGEEQFF	TRBV5-1	TRBJ2-1	TRBD2	.
TGTGCCAGCAGTTTAGGGCCCGATTACGAGCAGTACTTC	CASSLGPDYEQYF	TRBV27	TRBJ2-7	.	.
TGTGCCAGCAAAACAGGTCAAGAGACCCAGTACTTC	CASKTGQETQYF	TRBV2	TRBJ2-5	.	.
TGCGCCAGCAGCCAAGTTGGGACCGAGCTCGCTAACTATGGCTACACCTTC	CASSQVGTELANYGYTF	TRBV4-3	TRBJ1-2	.	.
TGTGCCACCAGCAGGGCCGGGACAGGGGGCGCCCAACTTCAAAAACTGTTTTTT	CATSRAGTGGAQLQKLFF	TRBV15	TRBJ1-4	TRBD1	.
TGTGCCAGCAGCTCCCTCGGGGGAGGGGACCAGCCCCAGCATTTT	CASSSLGGGDQPQHF	TRBV11-2	TRBJ1-5	.	.
TGTGCCAGCAGCGGAACTGGACTAGGGGGGTCGGAGCAGTTCTTC	CASSGTGLGGSEQFF	TRBV9	TRBJ2-1	.	.
TGTGCCAGCATAGCGTCTGGAAACACCATATATTTT	CASIASGNTIYF	TRBV6-6	TRBJ1-3	.	.
TGTGCCAGCAGTTTACGGGCCCAGGGGGCCGATACGCAGTATTTT	CASSLRAQGADTQYF	TRBV28	TRBJ2-3	TRBD1	.
TGTGCCAGCAGCGGACCCGGCAGGCCGGATACTCATAACTATGGCTACACCTTC	CASSGPGRPDTHNYGYTF	TRBV5-6	TRBJ1-2	.	once
TGCAGCGTTCTAGGCAGGGACTACGAGCAGTACTTC	CSVLGRDYEQYF	TRBV29-1	TRBJ2-7	.	.
TGTGCCAGCAGCTTTACAGGGGGGATCGAAAAACTGTTTTTT	CASSFTGGIEKLFF	TRBV5-6	TRBJ1-4	TRBD1	.
TGTGCCACCAGCACCGTCGGGACGGAGAACCAAGAGACCCAGTACTTC	CATSTVGTENQETQYF	TRBV15	TRBJ2-5	.	.
TGTGCCAGCAGCCACCGGGACAGGGGCGATAATGAGCAGTTCTTC	CASSHRDRGDNEQFF	TRBV7-9	TRBJ2-1	TRBD1	.
TGTGCCAGCAGCTTTGGGACGGCCTCAAACACTGAAGCTTTCTTT	CASSFGTASNTEAFF	TRBV7-9	TRBJ1-1	.	.
TGTGCCAGCAGCTCTTTGGCTAGCGGGAGGAGGTCAGATACGCAGTATTTT	CASSSLASGRRSDTQYF	TRBV13	TRBJ2-3	TRBD2	.
TGTGCCAGCAGCTTGGGAGGGGGACTAGCGGGATTAGGAGAGACCCAGTACTTC	CASSLGGGLAGLGETQYF	TRBV5-4	TRBJ2-5	TRBD2	.
TGCGCCAGCATTGGGCTTGGGTTGAACACTGAAGCTTTCTTT	CASIGLGLNTEAFF	TRBV5-1	TRBJ1-1	.	.
TGCAGCGTTCGAAATGAAAAACTGTTTTTT	CSVRNEKLFF	TRBV29-1	TRBJ1-4	.	.
TGTGCCAGCAGTCCAGGGACTAGCGGCTCCTACGAGCAGTACTTC	CASSPGTSGSYEQYF	TRBV28	TRBJ2-7	TRBD2	.
TGCGCCAGCAGCTTGGGCCCAGGACAGGAGAATTCACCCCTCCACTTT	CASSLGPGQENSPLHF	TRBV5-1	TRBJ1-6	TRBD1	.
TGTGCCAGCAGCTTAAGTGTAGGCCCAGGCTACGAGCAGTACTTC	CASSLSVGPGYEQYF	TRBV11-3	TRBJ2-7	.	.
TGTGCCAGCAGTTACTACAGGGGCTACGAGCAGTACTTC	CASSYYRGYEQYF	TRBV6-6	TRBJ2-7	TRBD1	.
TGCGCCAGCAGTGATGTAGGGCGGACCCAGTACTTC	CASSDVGRTQYF	TRBV10-2	TRBJ2-5	.	once
TGCGCCAGCAGCCAAGCGGAAAACACAGATACGCAGTATTTT	CASSQAENTDTQYF	TRBV4-1	TRBJ2-3	.	.
TGTGCCAGCAGCTTATGGATGGTAGGGAGTAACTATGGCTACACCTTC	CASSLWMVGSNYGYTF	TRBV7-8	TRBJ1-2	.	.
TGTGCCAGCAGTTCCACCGGGACAGCCCTCTACGAGCAGTACTTC	CASSSTGTALYEQYF	TRBV6-5	TRBJ2-7	TRBD1	.
TGTGCCAGCAGTTTCGCTCCTAGCGGGGGGGCGACAGATACGCAGTATTTT	CASSFAPSGGATDTQYF	TRBV27	TRBJ2-3	TRBD2	.
TGTGCCTCATCCGGGACAGCCTATGGCTACACCTTC	CASSGTAYGYTF	TRBV5-4	TRBJ1-2	TRBD1	.
TGTGCCAGCAGCTTAGGGCTAGCGTCCGGGGGACATTACTTC	CASSLGLASGGHYF	TRBV7-2	TRBJ2-7	.	.
TGTGCCAGCACCAAAACGGGACAGGGAATTTCCATGAACACTGAAGCTTTCTTT	CASTKTGQGISMNTEAFF	TRBV5-6	TRBJ1-1	TRBD1	.
TGTGCCAGCAGCCAACTCCCCTGGGACAGGGGTAATGAAAAACTGTTTTTT	CASSQLPWDRGNEKLFF	TRBV7-8	TRBJ1-4	TRBD1	.
TGTGCCAGCAGCGGGGACACGCACTATGGCTACACCTTC	CASSGDTHYGYTF	TRBV25-1	TRBJ1-2	.	.